This is a list of T cell receptor beta chains from one sample in a study of T cell responses to AZD1222 COVID-19 vaccine. Clones were read by immunoSEQ multiplex PCR, and TCRdb kept only the in-frame ones, dropping some. This sample yields around 95,000 clones, of which about nine tenths are seen a single time; under 2% belongs to the top ten. The specimen comprised peripheral blood, sampled on day 0 of AZD1222 vaccination. The source is an adult in good health. Each CDR3 is given with its conserved first and last residue. D genes are given only for firm matches. Clone sizes are given selectively: once, few, many, or a class where the clone is expanded.

cdr3_length j_call d_call v_call clone_size cdr3_aa cdr3_nt
18 TRBJ1-6 . TRBV16 once CASSHLKGVGSYNSPLHF TGTGCCAGCAGCCACCTAAAGGGGGTAGGATCCTATAATTCACCCCTCCACTTT
15 TRBJ2-5 TRBD1 TRBV7-7 . CASSLGGAGQETQYF TGTGCTAGCAGTTTAGGGGGCGCCGGACAAGAGACCCAGTACTTC
13 TRBJ1-6 . TRBV9 . CASSVGYDSPLHF TGTGCCAGCAGCGTAGGATACGATTCACCCCTCCACTTT
14 TRBJ2-7 TRBD1 TRBV6-6 . CASSSKQGDYEQYF TGTGCCAGCAGCTCCAAACAGGGGGACTACGAGCAGTACTTC
14 TRBJ1-2 . TRBV6-1 . CASSESGINYGYTF TGTGCCAGCAGTGAATCAGGGATTAACTATGGCTACACCTTC
14 TRBJ2-4 . TRBV28 . CASSLQQYQNIQYF TGTGCCAGCAGTTTACAGCAATATCAAAACATTCAGTACTTC
13 TRBJ2-2 . TRBV10-3 . CAITRGDPGELFF TGTGCCATCACCAGGGGGGACCCCGGGGAGCTGTTTTTT
15 TRBJ2-1 TRBD1 TRBV7-9 . CASSFGRGTYNEQFF TGTGCCAGCAGCTTCGGCAGGGGGACCTACAATGAGCAGTTCTTC
16 TRBJ1-2 . TRBV28 . CASSSGLDGGNYGYTF TGTGCCAGCAGTTCCGGTTTGGACGGAGGTAACTATGGCTACACCTTC
15 TRBJ1-1 . TRBV5-1 . CASSLGQTKGTEAFF TGCGCCAGCAGCTTGGGACAGACTAAGGGCACTGAAGCTTTCTTT
11 TRBJ1-2 . TRBV2 . CASRQTRGYTF TGTGCCAGCAGGCAAACTCGGGGCTACACCTTC
11 TRBJ1-5 . TRBV28 once CASSMGQPQHF TGTGCCAGCAGTATGGGCCAGCCCCAGCATTTT
15 TRBJ1-3 . TRBV28 . CASSSNRGYGNTIYF TGTGCCAGCAGTTCGAATCGGGGGTATGGAAACACCATATATTTT
15 TRBJ2-5 TRBD2 TRBV28 . CASRDGLAARETQYF TGTGCCAGCAGGGATGGACTAGCCGCCCGGGAGACCCAGTACTTC
15 TRBJ2-1 TRBD1 TRBV15 . CATRRRDREDNEQFF TGTGCCACCAGGCGCCGGGACAGGGAGGACAATGAGCAGTTCTTC
14 TRBJ1-5 . TRBV9 once CASSVTGVNQPQHF TGTGCCAGCAGCGTAACCGGGGTCAATCAGCCCCAGCATTTT
14 TRBJ1-2 . TRBV2 . CASSERGLIYGYTF TGTGCCAGCAGTGAAAGGGGTTTGATCTATGGCTACACCTTC